The T cell receptor beta chain under discussion was sequenced for a study of blood T cell repertoires in COVID-19. Study summary: Acute and convalescent COVID-19 specimens originated in the United States, Italy and Spain. PBMCs, B-cell-depleted T cells, or T cells provided the cDNA or gDNA that made up the material.

In the original processing: Nucleated cell number was recorded as an estimate derived from reference gene primer amplification. Only in-frame clones appear in the TCRdb table, and some are missing; sequencing was by immunoSEQ multiplex PCR. The V and J calls and the clone size are those of that table, but D and trimming were determined from the DNA. The sample consists of over 120,000 clones, over 70% of them appearing once. This CDR3 spans 18 amino acids. The J segment lost 4 bases and the V segment lost 0 bases, leaving 15 bases of the junction unmatched. CDR1 and CDR2 from the germline V gene are SGDLS and YYNGEE.

This receptor was obtained from a woman aged 55 to 70 with acute or convalescent COVID-19. The sequencing input was peripheral blood. The gene calls are TRBV9 and TRBJ2-5; 7 nucleotides align to TRBD2. Here the CDR3 reads CASSVGKTGGGVRETQYF. CDR3 nucleotide sequence: TGTGCCAGCAGCGTAGGAAAAACCGGGGGAGGGGTTCGAGAGACCCAGTACTTC.